This TCR beta chain originates from a study of blood T cell repertoires in COVID-19 (dated by TCRdb to 2018 to 2021). About the study as a whole: Samples covering the acute and convalescent phases of COVID-19 were provided by collaborators in the United States, Italy and Spain. HLA class I and class II types, where available, came from metadata supplied by the sample provider rather than from assay-based typing. The repertoires were released in a freely available public database intended as a resource for research on the immune response to SARS-CoV-2. The prospective study material was composed of cDNA or gDNA derived from T cells, B-cell-depleted T cells, or PBMCs. Samples were obtained from the ongoing ImmuneRACE study (first 160 participants) and from 1,000 to 1,500 subjects provided by 6 global collaborators. The sample metadata nearly always contained a de-identified subject ID, COVID-19 status, age in years and sex. Deeply sampled blood TCRbeta repertoires from subjects exposed to, actively infected with, or recovered from COVID-19 were included in the dataset.

Results the study describes overall, beyond this receptor: The amount of clinical and demographic metadata varied by source and participant and was provided uncurated.

The collaborating institutions used their own protocols to collect whole blood in K2EDTA tubes. Collaborator samples were shipped for TCRbeta analysis as frozen whole blood, isolated PBMCs, or DNA extracted from either sample type. To note about this clone: Its cognate antigen has yet to be identified. There are no base qualities to consult, and no much larger clone falls within one base.

TCRbeta CDR3 regions were amplified from genomic DNA by means of the immunoSEQ Assay, a bias-controlled multiplex PCR. As for the original processing: The number of nucleated cells in each sample was estimated by amplification of reference gene primers within the assay. Sequence reads were collapsed and filtered to measure the absolute abundance of every unique TCRbeta CDR3 rearrangement. For each sample, productive Simpson clonality was calculated as the square root of Simpson's diversity index over productive rearrangements. This is the immuneACCESS table as TCRdb keeps it, with only in-frame sequences that have V and J called. A part of the clones is gone; compared with another copy, unresolved V genes explain less than half, and the rest is unexplained. The DNA gave D and trimming, while V, J and clone size come from that table. Here the sample has about 170,000 clones; approximately 83% occur a single time. Jointly, the top ten make up roughly 2.9% of the sample.

From a lookup of the germline V gene (reference sequence), CDR1 and CDR2 are GTSNPN and SVGIG. At the junction V is shortened by 3 bases and J by 1 base; bases outside the gene matches: 2. There are 14 amino acids in the CDR3, from cysteine to phenylalanine inclusive. The retained sequence is limited to the CDR3, 42 bases, with the frame set at the first base. What was sequenced was peripheral blood. The origin of this receptor is a woman aged 55-70 years with acute or convalescent COVID-19. The rearranged segments are TRBV30 and TRBJ1-1; 10 bases in the junction line up with TRBD1. CDR3 loop: CAWRGTGANTEAFF. The sequenced DNA is TGTGCCTGGAGAGGGACAGGGGCGAACACTGAAGCTTTCTTT.